Listed below are T cell receptor beta chains from one sample, sequenced in a study of beta chain features in type 1 diabetes. Repertoires were generated with immunoSEQ multiplex PCR, while TCRdb's copy carries only in-frame clones and drops some. The sample shows 400,000 to 450,000 clones, 11% to 15% of them seen only once. The sample was naive CD4+ T cells from blood. The receptors come from a man aged 25-45 years in good health. CDR3s include the opening cysteine and the closing phenylalanine or tryptophan. Each record gives: D gene, V gene, clone size, J gene, CDR3 DNA, CDR3 protein. D genes are given only for firm matches. Expanded clones are given a class, and other clones once, few, many or no size at all.

D: NA; V: TRBV11-2; size: NA; J: TRBJ2-7; DNA: TGTGCCAGCAGCTTACGCCTCTCCTACGAGCAGTACTTC; CDR3: CASSLRLSYEQYF
D: TRBD1; V: TRBV18; size: NA; J: TRBJ2-5; DNA: TGTGCCAGCTCACCGTCAGCAGGGGGCGAGACCCAGTACTTC; CDR3: CASSPSAGGETQYF
D: TRBD1; V: TRBV7-9; size: few; J: TRBJ2-5; DNA: TGTGCCAGCAGCTTACCCACGGGACAGTTTAAGACCCAGTACTTC; CDR3: CASSLPTGQFKTQYF
D: NA; V: TRBV25-1; size: few; J: TRBJ1-1; DNA: TGTGCCAGCAGTGAGGGGGGAGCCCTGAACACTGAAGCTTTCTTT; CDR3: CASSEGGALNTEAFF
D: NA; V: TRBV30; size: few; J: TRBJ1-4; DNA: TGTGCCTGGAGTGGACCGGTCGGGGAAAAACTGTTTTTT; CDR3: CAWSGPVGEKLFF
D: NA; V: TRBV25-1; size: NA; J: TRBJ1-2; DNA: TGTGCCAGCACAAAGTCGGCCAGTAACTATGGCTACACCTTC; CDR3: CASTKSASNYGYTF
D: NA; V: TRBV7-9; size: NA; J: TRBJ1-2; DNA: TGTGCCAGCAGCTTTTTGTCAGGCGGGAACTATGGCTACACCTTC; CDR3: CASSFLSGGNYGYTF
D: NA; V: TRBV11-2; size: NA; J: TRBJ2-2; DNA: TGTGCCAGCAGCTTAATGTGGGATGTAACCGGGGAGCTGTTTTTT; CDR3: CASSLMWDVTGELFF
D: NA; V: TRBV10-3; size: NA; J: TRBJ2-5; DNA: TGTGCCATCAGTGAGATTAACGGGGACCAAGAGACCCAGTACTTC; CDR3: CAISEINGDQETQYF
D: NA; V: TRBV9; size: NA; J: TRBJ2-1; DNA: TGTGCCAGCAGCGTGTCTGCAGGGATAAATGAGCAGTTCTTC; CDR3: CASSVSAGINEQFF
D: NA; V: TRBV28; size: NA; J: TRBJ2-1; DNA: TGTGCCAGCAGTTCGGTACCAGAGCGGAATGAGCAGTTCTTC; CDR3: CASSSVPERNEQFF
D: TRBD1; V: TRBV2; size: few; J: TRBJ1-3; DNA: TGTGCCAGCAGTCCAACAGGGGATACAGGAAACACCATATATTTT; CDR3: CASSPTGDTGNTIYF
D: TRBD2; V: TRBV7-7; size: NA; J: TRBJ2-3; DNA: TGTGCTAGCAGCCTAGGACTAGCGGGAGTTCGAGATACGCAGTATTTT; CDR3: CASSLGLAGVRDTQYF